This T cell receptor (beta chain) was sequenced during a study of T cell clonality in common variable immunodeficiency. The CDR3 sequence is 15 residues long. From germline, CDR1 is KGHSH and CDR2 LQKENI. The V and J ends lost 2 bases and 0 bases respectively, with 10 bases between them. The data were produced by immunoSEQ multiplex PCR, yet TCRdb's version contains in-frame clones alone and is incomplete. The sample was found to contain 50,000 to 60,000 clones, and every one recurs. Points on this clone: With the read ending 3 residues before the CDR3 end, the germline J gene is used to fill in that end.

The sample consisted of peripheral blood mononuclear cells. The chain is built from TRBV18 and TRBJ1-1; a possible D gene is TRBD1 (6 bases). The TCR originated in a person aged 18 to 70 in good health. The part of the CDR3 DNA that was read is TGTGCCAGCTCACCATGGGGGCAAGTGAACACTGAA. Translating gives CASSPWGQVNTE. The CDR3 in full is CASSPWGQVNTEAFF.